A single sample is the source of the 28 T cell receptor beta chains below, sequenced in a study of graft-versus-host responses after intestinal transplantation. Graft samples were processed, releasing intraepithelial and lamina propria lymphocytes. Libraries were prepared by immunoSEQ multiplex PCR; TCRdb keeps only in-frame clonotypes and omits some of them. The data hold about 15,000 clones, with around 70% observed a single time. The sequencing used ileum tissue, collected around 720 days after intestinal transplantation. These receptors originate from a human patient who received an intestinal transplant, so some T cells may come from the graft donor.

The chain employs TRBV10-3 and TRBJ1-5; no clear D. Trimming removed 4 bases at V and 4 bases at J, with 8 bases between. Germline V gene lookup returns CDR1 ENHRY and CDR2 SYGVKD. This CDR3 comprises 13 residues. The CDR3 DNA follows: TGTGCCATCAGTGGACGGCTTAATCAGCCCCAGCATTTT. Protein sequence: CAISGRLNQPQHF.

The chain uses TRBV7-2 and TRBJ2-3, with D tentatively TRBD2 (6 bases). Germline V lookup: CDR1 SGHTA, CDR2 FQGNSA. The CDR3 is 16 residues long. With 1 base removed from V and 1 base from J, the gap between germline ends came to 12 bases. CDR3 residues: CASSLDGRGGTDTQYF. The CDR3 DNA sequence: TGTGCCAGCAGCTTAGACGGGAGAGGGGGCACAGATACGCAGTATTTT.

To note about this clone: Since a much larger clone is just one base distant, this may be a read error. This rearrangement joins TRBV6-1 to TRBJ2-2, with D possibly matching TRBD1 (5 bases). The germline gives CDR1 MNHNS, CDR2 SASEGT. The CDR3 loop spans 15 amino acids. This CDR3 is CPSSEPPDTTGELFF. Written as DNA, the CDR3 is TGTCCCAGCAGTGAGCCCCCGGACACGACCGGGGAGCTGTTTTTT.

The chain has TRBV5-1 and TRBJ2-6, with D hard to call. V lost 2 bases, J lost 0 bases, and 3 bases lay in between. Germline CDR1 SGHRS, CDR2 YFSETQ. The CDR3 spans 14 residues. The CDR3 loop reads CASSLSSGANVLTF. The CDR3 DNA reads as TGCGCCAGCAGCTTAAGCTCTGGGGCCAACGTCCTGACTTTC. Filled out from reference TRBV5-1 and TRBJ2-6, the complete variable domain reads KAGVTQTPRYLIKTRGQQVTLSCSPISGHRSVSWYQQTPGQGLQFLFEYFSETQRNKGNFPGRFSGRQFSNSRSEMNVSTLELGDSALYLCASSLSSGANVLTFGAGSRLTVL.

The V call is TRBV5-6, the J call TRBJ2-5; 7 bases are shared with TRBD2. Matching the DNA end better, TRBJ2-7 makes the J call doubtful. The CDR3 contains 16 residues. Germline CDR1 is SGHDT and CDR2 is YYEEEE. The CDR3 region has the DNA TGTGCCAGTTCCGGTGGGTACAGCGGGACGGGCGCCGAGCAGTACTTC. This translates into CASSGGYSGTGAEQYF.

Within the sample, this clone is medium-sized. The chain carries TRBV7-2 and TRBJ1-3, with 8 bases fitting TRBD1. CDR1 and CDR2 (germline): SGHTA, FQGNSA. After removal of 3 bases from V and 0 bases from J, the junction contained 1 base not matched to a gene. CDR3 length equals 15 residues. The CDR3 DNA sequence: TGTGCCAGCAGCTTTGGGACAGGCTCTGGAAACACCATATATTTT. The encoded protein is CASSFGTGSGNTIYF. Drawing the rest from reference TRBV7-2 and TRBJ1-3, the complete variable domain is GAGVSQSPSNKVTEKGKDVELRCDPISGHTALYWYRQSLGQGLEFLIYFQGNSAPDKSGLPSDRFSAERTGGSVSTLTIQRTQQEDSAVYLCASSFGTGSGNTIYFGEGSWLTVV.

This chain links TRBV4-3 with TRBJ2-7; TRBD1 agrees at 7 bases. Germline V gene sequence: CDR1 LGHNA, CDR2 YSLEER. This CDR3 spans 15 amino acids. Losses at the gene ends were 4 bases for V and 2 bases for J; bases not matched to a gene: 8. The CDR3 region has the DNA TGCGCCAGCAGCCTTTCCCGACAGGGAACCTACGAGCAGTACTTC. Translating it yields CASSLSRQGTYEQYF.

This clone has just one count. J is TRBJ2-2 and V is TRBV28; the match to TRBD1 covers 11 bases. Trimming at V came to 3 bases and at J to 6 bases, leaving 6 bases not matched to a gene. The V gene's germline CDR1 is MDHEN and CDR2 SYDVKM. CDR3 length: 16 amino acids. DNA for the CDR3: TGTGCCAGCAGTTTCCCACCGGGACAGGGGGCCGGGGAGCTGTTTTTT. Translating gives CASSFPPGQGAGELFF.

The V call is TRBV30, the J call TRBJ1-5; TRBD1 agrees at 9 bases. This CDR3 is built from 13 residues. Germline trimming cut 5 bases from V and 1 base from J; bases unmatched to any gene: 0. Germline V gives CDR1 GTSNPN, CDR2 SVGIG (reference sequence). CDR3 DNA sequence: TGTGCCTGGGGACAGGGGAGCAATCAGCCCCAGCATTTT. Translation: CAWGQGSNQPQHF. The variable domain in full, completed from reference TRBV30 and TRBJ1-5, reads SQTIHQWPATLVQPVGSPLSLECTVEGTSNPNLYWYRQAAGRGLQLLFYSVGIGQISSEVPQNLSASRPQDRQFILSSKKLLLSDSGFYLCAWGQGSNQPQHFGDGTRLSIL.

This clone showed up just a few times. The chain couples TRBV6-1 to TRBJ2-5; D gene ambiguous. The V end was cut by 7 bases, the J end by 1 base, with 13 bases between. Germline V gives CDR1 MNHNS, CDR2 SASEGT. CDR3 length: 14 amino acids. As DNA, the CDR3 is TGTGCCAGCAACCTTCAGGAGCCCCAAGAGACCCAGTACTTC. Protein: CASNLQEPQETQYF.

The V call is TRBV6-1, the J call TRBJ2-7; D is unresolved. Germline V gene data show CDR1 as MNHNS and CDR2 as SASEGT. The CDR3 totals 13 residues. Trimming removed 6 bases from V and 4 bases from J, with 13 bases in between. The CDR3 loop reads CASRPTSNYEQYF. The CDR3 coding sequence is TGTGCCAGCAGACCTACCAGTAATTACGAGCAGTACTTC.

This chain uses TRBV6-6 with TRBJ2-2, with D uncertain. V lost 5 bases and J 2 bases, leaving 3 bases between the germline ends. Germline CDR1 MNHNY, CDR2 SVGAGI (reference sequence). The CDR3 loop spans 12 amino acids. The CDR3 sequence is CASSPNTGELFF. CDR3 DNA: TGTGCCAGCAGTCCTAACACCGGGGAGCTGTTTTTT.

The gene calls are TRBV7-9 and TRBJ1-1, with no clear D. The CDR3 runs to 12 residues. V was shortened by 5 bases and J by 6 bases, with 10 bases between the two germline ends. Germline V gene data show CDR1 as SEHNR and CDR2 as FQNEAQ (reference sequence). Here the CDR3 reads CASSRDRAEAFF. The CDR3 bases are TGTGCCAGCAGCCGAGATCGGGCTGAAGCTTTCTTT. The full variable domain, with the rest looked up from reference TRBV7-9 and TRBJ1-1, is DTGVSQNPRHKITKRGQNVTFRCDPISEHNRLYWYRQTLGQGPEFLTYFQNEAQLEKSRLLSDRFSAERPKGSFSTLEIQRTEQGDSAMYLCASSRDRAEAFFGQGTRLTVV.

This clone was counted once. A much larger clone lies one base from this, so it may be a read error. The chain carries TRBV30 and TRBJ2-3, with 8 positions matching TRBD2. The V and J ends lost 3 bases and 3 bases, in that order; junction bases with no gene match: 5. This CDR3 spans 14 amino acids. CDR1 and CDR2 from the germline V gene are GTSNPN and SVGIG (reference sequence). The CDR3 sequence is CAWSQLAATDTQYF. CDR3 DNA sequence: TGTGCCTGGAGCCAACTAGCGGCGACAGATACGCAGTATTTT.

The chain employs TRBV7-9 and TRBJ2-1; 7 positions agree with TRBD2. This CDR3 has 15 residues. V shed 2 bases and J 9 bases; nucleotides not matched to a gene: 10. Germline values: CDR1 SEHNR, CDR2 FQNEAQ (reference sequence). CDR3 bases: TGTGCCAGCAGCTTACTGTGGCGGGAGAGGGGTGAGCAGTTCTTC. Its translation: CASSLLWRERGEQFF. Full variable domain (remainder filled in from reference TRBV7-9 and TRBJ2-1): DTGVSQNPRHKITKRGQNVTFRCDPISEHNRLYWYRQTLGQGPEFLTYFQNEAQLEKSRLLSDRFSAERPKGSFSTLEIQRTEQGDSAMYLCASSLLWRERGEQFFGPGTRLTVL.

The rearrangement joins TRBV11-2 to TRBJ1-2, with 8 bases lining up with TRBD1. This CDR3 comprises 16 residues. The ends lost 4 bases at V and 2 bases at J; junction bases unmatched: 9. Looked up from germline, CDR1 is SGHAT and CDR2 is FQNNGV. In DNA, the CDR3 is TGTGCCAGCAGCTCGCCACGGACAGGGACCAACTATGGCTACACCTTC. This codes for CASSSPRTGTNYGYTF. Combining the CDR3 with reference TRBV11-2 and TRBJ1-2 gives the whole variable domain EAGVAQSPRYKIIEKRQSVAFWCNPISGHATLYWYQQILGQGPKLLIQFQNNGVVDDSQLPKDRFSAERLKGVDSTLKIQPAKLEDSAVYLCASSSPRTGTNYGYTFGSGTRLTVV.

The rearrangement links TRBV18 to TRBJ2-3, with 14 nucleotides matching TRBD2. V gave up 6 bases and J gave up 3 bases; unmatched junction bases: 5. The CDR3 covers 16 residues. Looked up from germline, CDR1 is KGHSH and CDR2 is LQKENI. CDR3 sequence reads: CASSGGTSGSTDTQYF. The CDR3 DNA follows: TGTGCCAGCTCGGGAGGGACTAGCGGGAGTACAGATACGCAGTATTTT.

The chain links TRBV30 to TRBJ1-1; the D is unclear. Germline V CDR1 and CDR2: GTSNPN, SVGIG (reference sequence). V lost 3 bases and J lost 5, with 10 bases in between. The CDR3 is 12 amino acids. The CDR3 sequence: CAWSLSRTEAFF. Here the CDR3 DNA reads TGTGCCTGGAGCCTCTCCCGAACTGAAGCTTTCTTT.

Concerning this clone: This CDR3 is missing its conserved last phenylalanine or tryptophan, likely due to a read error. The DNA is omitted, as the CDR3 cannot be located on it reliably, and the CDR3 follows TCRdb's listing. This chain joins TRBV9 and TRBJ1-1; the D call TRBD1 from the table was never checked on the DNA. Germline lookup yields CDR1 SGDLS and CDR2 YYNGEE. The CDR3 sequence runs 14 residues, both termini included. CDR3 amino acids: CASSVCRVCTGGIS.

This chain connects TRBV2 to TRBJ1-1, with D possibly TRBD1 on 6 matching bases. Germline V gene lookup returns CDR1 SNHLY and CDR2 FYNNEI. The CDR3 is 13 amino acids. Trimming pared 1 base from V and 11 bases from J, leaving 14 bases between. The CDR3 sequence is CASSEDRVAGAFF. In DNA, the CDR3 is TGTGCCAGCAGTGAAGACAGGGTAGCGGGGGCTTTCTTT.

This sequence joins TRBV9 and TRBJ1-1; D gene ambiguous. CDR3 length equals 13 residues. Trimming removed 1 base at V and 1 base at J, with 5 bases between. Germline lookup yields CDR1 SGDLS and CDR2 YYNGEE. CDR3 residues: CASSVTPNTEAFF. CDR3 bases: TGTGCCAGCAGCGTAACACCGAACACTGAAGCTTTCTTT.

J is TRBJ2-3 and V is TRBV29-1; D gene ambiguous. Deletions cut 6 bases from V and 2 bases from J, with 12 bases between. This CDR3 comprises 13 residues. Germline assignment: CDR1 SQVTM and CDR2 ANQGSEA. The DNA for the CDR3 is TGCAGCGTACTCATCCGACTCACAGATACGCAGTATTTT. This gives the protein CSVLIRLTDTQYF.

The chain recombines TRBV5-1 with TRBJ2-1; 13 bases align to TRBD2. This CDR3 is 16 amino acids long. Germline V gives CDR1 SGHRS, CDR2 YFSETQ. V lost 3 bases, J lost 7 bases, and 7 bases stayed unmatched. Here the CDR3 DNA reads TGCGCCAGCAGCTGGACTAGCGGGAGCAGCGGTAATGAGCAGTTCTTC. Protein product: CASSWTSGSSGNEQFF.

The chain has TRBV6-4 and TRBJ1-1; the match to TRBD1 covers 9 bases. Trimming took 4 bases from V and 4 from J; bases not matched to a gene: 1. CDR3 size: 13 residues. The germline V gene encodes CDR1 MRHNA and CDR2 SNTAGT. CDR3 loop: CASSVDRGTEAFF. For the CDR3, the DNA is TGTGCCAGCAGTGTGGACAGGGGCACTGAAGCTTTCTTT.

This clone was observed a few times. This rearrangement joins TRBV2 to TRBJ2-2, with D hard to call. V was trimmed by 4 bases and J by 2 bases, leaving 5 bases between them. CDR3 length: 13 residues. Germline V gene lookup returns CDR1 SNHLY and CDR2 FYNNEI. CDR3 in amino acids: CASSVANTGELFF. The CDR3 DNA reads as TGTGCCAGCAGTGTTGCCAACACCGGGGAGCTGTTTTTT.

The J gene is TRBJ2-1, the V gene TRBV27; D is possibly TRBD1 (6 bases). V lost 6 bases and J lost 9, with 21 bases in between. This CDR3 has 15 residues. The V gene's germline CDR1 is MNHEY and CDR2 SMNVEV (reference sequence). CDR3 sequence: CASSFSGVPLTEQFF. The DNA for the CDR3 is TGTGCCAGCAGCTTTTCAGGGGTTCCCCTCACTGAGCAGTTCTTC.

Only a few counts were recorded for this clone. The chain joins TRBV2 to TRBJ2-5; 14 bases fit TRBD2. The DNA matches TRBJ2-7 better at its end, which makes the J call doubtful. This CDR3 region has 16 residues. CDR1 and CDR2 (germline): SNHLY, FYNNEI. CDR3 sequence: CASSEGGLAGESEQYF. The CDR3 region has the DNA TGTGCCAGCAGTGAAGGGGGACTAGCGGGAGAAAGCGAGCAGTACTTC.

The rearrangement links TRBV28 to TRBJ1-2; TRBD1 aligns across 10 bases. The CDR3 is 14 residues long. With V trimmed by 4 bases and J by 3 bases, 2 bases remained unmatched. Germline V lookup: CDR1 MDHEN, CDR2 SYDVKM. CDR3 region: CASSSTGGDYGYTF. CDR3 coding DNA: TGTGCCAGCAGTTCGACAGGGGGCGACTATGGCTACACCTTC.